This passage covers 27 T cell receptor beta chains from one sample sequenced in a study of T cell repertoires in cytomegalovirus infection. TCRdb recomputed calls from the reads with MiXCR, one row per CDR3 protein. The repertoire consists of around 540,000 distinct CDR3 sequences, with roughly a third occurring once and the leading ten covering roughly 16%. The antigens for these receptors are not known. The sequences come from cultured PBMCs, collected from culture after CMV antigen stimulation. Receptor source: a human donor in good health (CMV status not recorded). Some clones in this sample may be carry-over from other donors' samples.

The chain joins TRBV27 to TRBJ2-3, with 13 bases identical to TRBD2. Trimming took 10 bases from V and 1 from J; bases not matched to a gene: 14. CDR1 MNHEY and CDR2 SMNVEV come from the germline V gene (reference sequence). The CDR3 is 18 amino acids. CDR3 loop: CATRTSGRGWPRTDTQYF. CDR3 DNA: TGTGCCACTCGGACTAGCGGGAGAGGGTGGCCCCGCACAGATACGCAGTATTTT.

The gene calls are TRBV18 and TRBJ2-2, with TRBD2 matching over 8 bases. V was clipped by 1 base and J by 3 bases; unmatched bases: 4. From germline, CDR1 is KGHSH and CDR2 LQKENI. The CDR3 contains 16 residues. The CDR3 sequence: CASSPLGRAHTGELFF. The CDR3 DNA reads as TGTGCCAGCTCACCACTCGGGAGGGCCCACACCGGGGAGCTGTTTTTT.

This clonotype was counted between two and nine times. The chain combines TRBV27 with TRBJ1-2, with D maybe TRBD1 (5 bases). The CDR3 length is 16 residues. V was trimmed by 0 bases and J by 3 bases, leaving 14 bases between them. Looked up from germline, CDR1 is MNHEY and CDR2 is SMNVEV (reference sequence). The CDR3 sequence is CASSLSRDPSDYGYTF. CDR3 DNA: TGTGCCAGCAGTTTATCGAGGGACCCCTCGGACTATGGCTACACCTTC.

The chain's CDR3 is CASSRLTQETQYF. The CDR3 DNA follows: TGCGCCAGCAGCCGACTAACCCAAGAGACCCAGTACTTC. The chain combines TRBV5-1 with TRBJ2-5, with D tentatively TRBD2 (5 bases). Per the germline V gene, CDR1 is SGHRS and CDR2 is YFSETQ. Trimming stripped 4 bases from V and 1 base from J, with 8 bases between. The CDR3 extends over 13 amino acids.

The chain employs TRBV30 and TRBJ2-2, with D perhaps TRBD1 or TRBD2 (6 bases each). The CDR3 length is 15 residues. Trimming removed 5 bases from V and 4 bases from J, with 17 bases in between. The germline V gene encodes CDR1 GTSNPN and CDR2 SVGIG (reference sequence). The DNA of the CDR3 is TGTGCCTGGGGGCTCTTACAGGGAGGCACCGGGGAGCTGTTTTTT. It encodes CAWGLLQGGTGELFF.

CDR3 protein: CASKLLHNNGYEQYF. The CDR3, as DNA: TGTGCCAGTAAGCTCCTGCATAATAATGGATACGAGCAGTACTTC. The rearrangement uses TRBV19 and TRBJ2-7; D uncertain. The V and J ends lost 7 bases and 4 bases respectively, with 20 bases between them. CDR3 size: 15 residues. Germline V gene lookup returns CDR1 LNHDA and CDR2 SQIVND (reference sequence).

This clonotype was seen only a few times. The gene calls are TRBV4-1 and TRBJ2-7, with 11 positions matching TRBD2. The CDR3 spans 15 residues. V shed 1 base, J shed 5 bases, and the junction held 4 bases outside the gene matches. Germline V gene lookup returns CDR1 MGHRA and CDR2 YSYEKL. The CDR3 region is CASSQGTSGRDEQYV. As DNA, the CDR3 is TGCGCCAGCAGCCAAGGAACTAGCGGGAGAGACGAGCAGTACGTC.

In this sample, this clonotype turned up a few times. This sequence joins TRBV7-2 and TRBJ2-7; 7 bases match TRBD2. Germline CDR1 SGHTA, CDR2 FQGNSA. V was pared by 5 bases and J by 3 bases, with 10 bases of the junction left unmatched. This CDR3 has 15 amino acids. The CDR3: CASSLTPGLSYEQYF. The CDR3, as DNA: TGTGCCAGCAGCCTTACTCCGGGACTAAGCTACGAGCAGTACTTC.

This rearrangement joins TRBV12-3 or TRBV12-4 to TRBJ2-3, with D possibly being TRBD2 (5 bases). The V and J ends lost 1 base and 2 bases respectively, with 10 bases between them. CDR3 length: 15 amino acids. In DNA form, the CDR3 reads TGTGCCAGCAGTTTAGGAGCGGTAGACACAGATACGCAGTATTTT. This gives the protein CASSLGAVDTDTQYF.

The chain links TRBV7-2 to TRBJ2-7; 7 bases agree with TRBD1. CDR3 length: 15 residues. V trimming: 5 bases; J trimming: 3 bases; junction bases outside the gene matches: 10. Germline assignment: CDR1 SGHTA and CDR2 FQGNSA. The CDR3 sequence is CASSLRGQINYEQYF. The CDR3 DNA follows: TGTGCCAGCAGCCTAAGGGGACAGATTAACTACGAGCAGTACTTC. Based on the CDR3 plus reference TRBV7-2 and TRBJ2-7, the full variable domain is GAGVSQSPSNKVTEKGKDVELRCDPISGHTALYWYRQSLGQGLEFLIYFQGNSAPDKSGLPSDRFSAERTGGSVSTLTIQRTQQEDSAVYLCASSLRGQINYEQYFGPGTRLTVT.

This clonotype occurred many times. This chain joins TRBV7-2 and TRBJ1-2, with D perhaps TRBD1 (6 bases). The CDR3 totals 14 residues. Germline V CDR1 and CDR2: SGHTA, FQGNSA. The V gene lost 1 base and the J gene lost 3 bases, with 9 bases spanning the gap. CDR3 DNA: TGTGCCAGCAGCTTAGTCCGGACAGACTATGGCTACACCTTC. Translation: CASSLVRTDYGYTF.

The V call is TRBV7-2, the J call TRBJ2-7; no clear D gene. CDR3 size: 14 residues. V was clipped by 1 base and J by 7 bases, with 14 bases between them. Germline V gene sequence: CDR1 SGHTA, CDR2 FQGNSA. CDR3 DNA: TGTGCCAGCAGCTTAGATACGGCCGCGCGAGAGCAGTACTTC. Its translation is CASSLDTAAREQYF.

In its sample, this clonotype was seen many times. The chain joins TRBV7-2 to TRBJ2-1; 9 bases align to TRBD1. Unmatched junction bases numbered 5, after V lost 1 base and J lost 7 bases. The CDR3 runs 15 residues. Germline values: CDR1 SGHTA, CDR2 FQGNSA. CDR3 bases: TGTGCCAGCAGCTTAGAGGGACAGGGTTGGAATGAGCAGTTCTTC. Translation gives CASSLEGQGWNEQFF.

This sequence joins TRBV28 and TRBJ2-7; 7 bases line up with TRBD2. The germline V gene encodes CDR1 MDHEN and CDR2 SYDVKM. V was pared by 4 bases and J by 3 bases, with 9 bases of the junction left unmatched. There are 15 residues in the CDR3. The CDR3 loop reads CASSSWLAALYEQYF. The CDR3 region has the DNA TGTGCCAGCAGTTCATGGCTAGCGGCGCTCTACGAGCAGTACTTC.

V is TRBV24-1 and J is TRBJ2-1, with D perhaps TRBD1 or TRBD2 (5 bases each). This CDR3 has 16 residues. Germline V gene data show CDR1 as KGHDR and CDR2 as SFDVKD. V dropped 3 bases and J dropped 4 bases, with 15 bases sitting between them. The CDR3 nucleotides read TGTGCCACCAGTGATACCCACCGGGACGGTTACAATGAGCAGTTCTTC. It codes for CATSDTHRDGYNEQFF.

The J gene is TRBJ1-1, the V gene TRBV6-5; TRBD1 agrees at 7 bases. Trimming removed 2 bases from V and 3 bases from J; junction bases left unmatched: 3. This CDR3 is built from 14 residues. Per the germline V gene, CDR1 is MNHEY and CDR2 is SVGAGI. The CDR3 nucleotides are TGTGCCAGCAGTTACACGACAGGGTACACTGAAGCTTTCTTT. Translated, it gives CASSYTTGYTEAFF.

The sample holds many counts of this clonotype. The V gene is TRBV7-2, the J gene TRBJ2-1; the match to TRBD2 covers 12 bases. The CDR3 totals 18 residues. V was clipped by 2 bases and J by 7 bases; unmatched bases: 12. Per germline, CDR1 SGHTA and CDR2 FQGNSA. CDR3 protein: CASSLPPSASGRANEQFF. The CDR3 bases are TGTGCCAGCAGCTTACCGCCCTCTGCTAGCGGGAGGGCTAATGAGCAGTTCTTC. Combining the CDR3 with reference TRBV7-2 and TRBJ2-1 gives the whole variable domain GAGVSQSPSNKVTEKGKDVELRCDPISGHTALYWYRQSLGQGLEFLIYFQGNSAPDKSGLPSDRFSAERTGGSVSTLTIQRTQQEDSAVYLCASSLPPSASGRANEQFFGPGTRLTVL.

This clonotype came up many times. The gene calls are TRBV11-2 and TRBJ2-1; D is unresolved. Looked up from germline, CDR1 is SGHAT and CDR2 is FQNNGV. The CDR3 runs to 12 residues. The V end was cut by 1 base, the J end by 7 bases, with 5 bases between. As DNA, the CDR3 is TGTGCCAGCAGCTTAGCTAGAAATGAGCAGTTCTTC. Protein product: CASSLARNEQFF.

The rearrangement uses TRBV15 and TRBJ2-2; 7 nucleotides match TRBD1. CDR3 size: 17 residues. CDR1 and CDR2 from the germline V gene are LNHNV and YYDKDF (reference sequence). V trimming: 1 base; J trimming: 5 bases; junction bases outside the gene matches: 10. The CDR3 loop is CATSRGPRGGNTGELFF. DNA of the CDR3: TGTGCCACCAGCAGAGGTCCCAGAGGGGGCAATACCGGGGAGCTGTTTTTT.

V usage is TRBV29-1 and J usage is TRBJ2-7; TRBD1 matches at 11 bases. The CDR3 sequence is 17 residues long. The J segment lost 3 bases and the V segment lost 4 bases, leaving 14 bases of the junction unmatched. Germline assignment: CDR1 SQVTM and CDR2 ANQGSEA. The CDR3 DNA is TGCAGCGTTGGGAACCGGGACAGGGGGACCTTTCGCTACGAGCAGTACTTC. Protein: CSVGNRDRGTFRYEQYF.

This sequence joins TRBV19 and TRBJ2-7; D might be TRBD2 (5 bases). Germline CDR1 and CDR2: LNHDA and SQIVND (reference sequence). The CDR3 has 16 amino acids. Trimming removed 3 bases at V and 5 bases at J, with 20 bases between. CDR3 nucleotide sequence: TGTGCCAGTAGTATCGGGGTTGGCCGGGTAATCGACGAGCAGTACTTC. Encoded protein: CASSIGVGRVIDEQYF. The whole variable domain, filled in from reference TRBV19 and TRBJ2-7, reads DGGITQSPKYLFRKEGQNVTLSCEQNLNHDAMYWYRQDPGQGLRLIYYSQIVNDFQKGDIAEGYSVSREKKESFPLTVTSAQKNPTAFYLCASSIGVGRVIDEQYFGPGTRLTVT.

The CDR3 sequence is CASSQGGSIGETQYF. CDR3 nucleotide sequence: TGCGCCAGCAGCCAAGGCGGCAGCATCGGAGAGACCCAGTACTTC. The chain joins TRBV4-3 to TRBJ2-5, with D hard to call. CDR1 and CDR2 from the germline V gene are LGHNA and YSLEER. The CDR3 totals 15 residues. V lost 1 base and J 4 bases, leaving 13 bases between the germline ends.

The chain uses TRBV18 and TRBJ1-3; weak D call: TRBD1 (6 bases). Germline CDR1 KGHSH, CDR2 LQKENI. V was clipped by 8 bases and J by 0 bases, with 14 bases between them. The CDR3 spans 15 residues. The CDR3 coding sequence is TGTGCCAGCGCTTTAGGGGGGAGCTCTGGAAACACCATATATTTT. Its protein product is CASALGGSSGNTIYF.

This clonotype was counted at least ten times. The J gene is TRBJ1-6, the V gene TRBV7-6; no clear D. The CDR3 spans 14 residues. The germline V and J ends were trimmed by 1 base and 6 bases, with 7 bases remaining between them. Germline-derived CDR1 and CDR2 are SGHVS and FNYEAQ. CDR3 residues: CASSLEQFNSPLHF. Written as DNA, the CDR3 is TGTGCCAGCAGCTTAGAACAGTTTAATTCACCCCTCCACTTT.

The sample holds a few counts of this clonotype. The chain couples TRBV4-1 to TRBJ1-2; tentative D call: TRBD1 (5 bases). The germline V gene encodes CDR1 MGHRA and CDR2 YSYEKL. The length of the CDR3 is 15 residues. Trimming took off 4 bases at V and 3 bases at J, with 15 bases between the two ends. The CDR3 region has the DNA TGCGCCAGCAGCCCCCAGGGCAGGAAAGACTATGGCTACACCTTC. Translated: CASSPQGRKDYGYTF.

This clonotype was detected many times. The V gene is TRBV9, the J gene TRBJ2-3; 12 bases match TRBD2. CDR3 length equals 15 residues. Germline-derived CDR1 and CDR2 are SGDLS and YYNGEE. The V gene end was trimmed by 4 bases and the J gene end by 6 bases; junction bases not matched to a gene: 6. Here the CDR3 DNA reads TGTGCCAGCAGCCCGCAAACTAGCGGGAGGGATACGCAGTATTTT. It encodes CASSPQTSGRDTQYF. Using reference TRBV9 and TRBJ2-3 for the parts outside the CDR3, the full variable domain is DSGVTQTPKHLITATGQRVTLRCSPRSGDLSVYWYQQSLDQGLQFLIQYYNGEERAKGNILERFSAQQFPDLHSELNLSSLELGDSALYFCASSPQTSGRDTQYFGPGTRLTVL.

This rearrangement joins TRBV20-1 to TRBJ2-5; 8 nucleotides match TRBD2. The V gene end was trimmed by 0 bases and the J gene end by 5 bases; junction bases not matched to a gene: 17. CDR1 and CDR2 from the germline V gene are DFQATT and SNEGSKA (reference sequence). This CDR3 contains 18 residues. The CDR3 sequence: CSARDIGLVAGFSETQYF. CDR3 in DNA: TGCAGTGCTAGAGATATAGGTTTAGTAGCGGGATTCTCGGAGACCCAGTACTTC.